These 30 T cell receptor beta chains were sequenced from one sample in a study of OX40 agonist ivuxolimab in advanced cancers. Sequencing was performed with immunoSEQ multiplex PCR; in TCRdb, only in-frame clones are kept and a portion is missing. This sample has approximately 35,000 clones, with around three quarters found just once. The sequences come from CD4+ or CD8+ T cells sorted from blood, collected in a trial of the OX40 agonist ivuxolimab. Receptors originate from an adult with an advanced solid tumor such as melanoma, head and neck, liver or kidney cancer.

The rearrangement uses TRBV6-5 and TRBJ1-6, with D perhaps matching TRBD1 (6 bases). The CDR3 contains 15 residues. The V gene lost 6 bases and the J gene lost 7 bases, with 16 bases spanning the gap. Germline V gives CDR1 MNHEY, CDR2 SVGAGI. The CDR3: CASRGQAPTNSPLHF. The CDR3 nucleotides are TGTGCCAGCAGGGGACAAGCTCCCACAAATTCACCCCTCCACTTT.

This chain joins TRBV18 and TRBJ2-5, with TRBD1 identical over 9 bases. The V segment lost 3 bases and the J segment 5 bases; nucleotides outside the gene matches: 10. This CDR3 has 16 amino acids. Germline V gives CDR1 KGHSH, CDR2 LQKENI. As DNA, the CDR3 is TGTGCCAGCTCACCGGGACAGGGTCTCAGTTCGGAGACCCAGTACTTC. Translating gives CASSPGQGLSSETQYF.

The chain recombines TRBV30 with TRBJ1-5; possible D gene TRBD1, 6 bases. Germline CDR1 reads GTSNPN; CDR2 reads SVGIG (reference sequence). Trimming removed 4 bases at V and 7 bases at J, with 14 bases between. The CDR3 totals 13 residues. The CDR3 spells CAWTPTGGQPQHF. The DNA for the CDR3 is TGTGCCTGGACCCCGACAGGAGGACAGCCCCAGCATTTT.

The V and J genes are TRBV2 and TRBJ1-1; weak D call: TRBD1 (6 bases). Trimming stripped 5 bases from V and 1 base from J, with 17 bases between. This CDR3 has 16 amino acids. Germline CDR1 SNHLY, CDR2 FYNNEI. CDR3 residues: CASSKSPGVRNTEAFF. The CDR3 DNA is TGTGCCAGCAGTAAATCCCCAGGGGTGAGGAACACTGAAGCTTTCTTT.

V gene TRBV7-9 combines with J gene TRBJ2-7; perhaps TRBD2 as D (6 bases). Germline CDR1 SEHNR, CDR2 FQNEAQ (reference sequence). CDR3 length equals 11 residues. Trimming took off 5 bases at V and 7 bases at J, with 9 bases between the two ends. CDR3 region: CASSVAGEQYF. For the CDR3, the DNA is TGTGCCAGCAGCGTGGCGGGGGAGCAGTACTTC.

The chain uses TRBV7-2 and TRBJ1-1; the D gene is possibly TRBD1 (6 bases). Trimming shortened V by 6 bases and J by 6 bases, and 17 bases separated the two germline ends. The CDR3 covers 14 residues. Germline V gene data show CDR1 as SGHTA and CDR2 as FQGNSA. For the CDR3, the DNA is TGTGCCAGCAGTTCACCGGGACAAGTACCTGAAGCTTTCTTT. Amino acids: CASSSPGQVPEAFF.

This chain links TRBV9 with TRBJ1-1; D unresolved. The germline V and J ends were trimmed by 0 bases and 0 bases, with 3 bases remaining between them. Germline V gene sequence: CDR1 SGDLS, CDR2 YYNGEE. The length of the CDR3 is 13 residues. Here the CDR3 reads CASSVDVNTEAFF. The CDR3 bases are TGTGCCAGCAGCGTAGATGTGAACACTGAAGCTTTCTTT.

This clone has a handful of counts. This sequence joins TRBV29-1 and TRBJ1-1, with 8 bases aligning to TRBD1. The ends lost 4 bases at V and 8 bases at J; junction bases unmatched: 0. The germline gives CDR1 SQVTM, CDR2 ANQGSEA. The CDR3 contains 10 residues. Written as DNA, the CDR3 is TGCAGCGTTGGGGACAGGGAAGCTTTCTTT. It codes for CSVGDREAFF.

The chain uses TRBV19 and TRBJ2-2; weak D call: TRBD1 (5 bases). V was pared by 7 bases and J by 5 bases, with 14 bases between. Germline loops: CDR1 LNHDA, CDR2 SQIVND (reference sequence). There are 14 residues in the CDR3. CDR3 region: CASTPGKLTGELFF. The CDR3 bases are TGTGCCAGTACCCCAGGGAAATTAACCGGGGAGCTGTTTTTT.

The chain is built from TRBV21-1 and TRBJ1-2. TRBV21-1 is shown as a pseudogene. The CDR3 has 14 residues. As DNA, the CDR3 is TGTGCCAGCAGCAAAATCCGGCAAAACTATGGCTACACCTTC. Translating it yields CASSKIRQNYGYTF.

The V gene is TRBV10-3, the J gene TRBJ2-3, with 7 bases that match TRBD1. CDR1 and CDR2 from the germline V gene are ENHRY and SYGVKD. CDR3 length equals 14 residues. Trimming took 7 bases from V and 0 from J; bases not matched to a gene: 4. In DNA, the CDR3 is TGTGCCATCAAGGGGGCCTTTAGCACAGATACGCAGTATTTT. Amino acids: CAIKGAFSTDTQYF.

V is TRBV9 and J is TRBJ1-1; D is ambiguous. Germline CDR1 SGDLS, CDR2 YYNGEE. Trimming stripped 0 bases from V and 1 base from J, with 13 bases between. This CDR3 has 16 amino acids. The CDR3 DNA follows: TGTGCCAGCAGCGTAGGACTTTCTGGACCGAACACTGAAGCTTTCTTT. Translating it yields CASSVGLSGPNTEAFF.

This sequence joins TRBV19 and TRBJ1-5; TRBD1 might be the D (6 bases). Per the germline V gene, CDR1 is LNHDA and CDR2 is SQIVND (reference sequence). Deletions cut 5 bases from V and 7 bases from J, with 18 bases between. The CDR3 is 15 residues long. In nucleotides, the CDR3 is TGTGCCAGTAGTTTTAGTGACAGGCCACGACAGCCCCAGCATTTT. Its translation is CASSFSDRPRQPQHF.

This clone was seen once. This chain connects TRBV7-9 to TRBJ2-5, with 9 bases that match TRBD2. CDR1 is SEHNR and CDR2 is FQNEAQ in the germline V gene (reference sequence). This CDR3 spans 15 amino acids. Germline trimming cut 2 bases from V and 1 base from J; bases unmatched to any gene: 2. The CDR3 region is CASSLTGLAQETQYF. The CDR3 DNA reads TGTGCCAGCAGCTTAACGGGACTAGCCCAAGAGACCCAGTACTTC.

This rearrangement joins TRBV7-2 to TRBJ2-5; D unclear. CDR1 is SGHTA, CDR2 FQGNSA, per germline. The CDR3 extends over 13 amino acids. V was trimmed by 1 base and J by 1 base, leaving 4 bases between them. Written as DNA, the CDR3 is TGTGCCAGCAGCTTAGTTGGCCAAGAGACCCAGTACTTC. Protein product: CASSLVGQETQYF.

The chain joins TRBV4-1 to TRBJ2-2; D possibly corresponds to TRBD2 (5 bases). Trimming took 6 bases from V and 5 from J, leaving 13 bases between them. CDR1 MGHRA and CDR2 YSYEKL come from the germline V gene. This CDR3 has 14 amino acids. CDR3 protein: CASRVGSGTGELFF. The CDR3 region has the DNA TGCGCCAGCAGAGTGGGGTCGGGAACCGGGGAGCTGTTTTTT.

This chain's CDR3 is CASSRDGRHQETQYF. Here the CDR3 DNA reads TGTGCCAGTTCTCGGGACGGGCGACACCAAGAGACCCAGTACTTC. This chain connects TRBV18 to TRBJ2-5; possibly TRBD1 or TRBD2 for D (5 bases each). This CDR3 has 15 residues. Germline CDR1 reads KGHSH; CDR2 reads LQKENI. The V end lost 9 bases, the J end lost 0 bases, and 17 bases lay between the germline ends. The complete variable domain, with remaining parts taken from reference TRBV18 and TRBJ2-5, reads NAGVMQNPRHLVRRRGQEARLRCSPMKGHSHVYWYRQLPEEGLKFMVYLQKENIIDESGMPKERFSAEFPKEGPSILRIQQVVRGDSAAYFCASSRDGRHQETQYFGPGTRLLVL.

V and J are TRBV5-1 and TRBJ2-6; D is unclear. CDR3 size: 14 residues. The germline V and J ends were trimmed by 7 bases and 0 bases, with 8 bases remaining between them. From germline, CDR1 is SGHRS and CDR2 YFSETQ. This CDR3 reads CASADSSGANVLTF. CDR3 coding DNA: TGCGCCAGCGCAGATAGCTCTGGGGCCAACGTCCTGACTTTC.

The chain carries TRBV5-6 and TRBJ2-2, with unresolved D. Per germline, CDR1 SGHDT and CDR2 YYEEEE. The ends were cut back, 1 base at V and 2 bases at J, with 9 bases in the middle. CDR3 length: 15 residues. CDR3 DNA sequence: TGTGCCAGCAGCTTGAACCCCGTCAACACCGGGGAGCTGTTTTTT. The encoded protein is CASSLNPVNTGELFF. Full variable domain (outside the CDR3, taken from reference TRBV5-6 and TRBJ2-2): DAGVTQSPTHLIKTRGQQVTLRCSPKSGHDTVSWYQQALGQGPQFIFQYYEEEERQRGNFPDRFSGHQFPNYSSELNVNALLLGDSALYLCASSLNPVNTGELFFGEGSRLTVL.

The chain links TRBV7-2 to TRBJ1-5; maybe TRBD1 (6 bases). This CDR3 has 18 residues. Germline CDR1 reads SGHTA; CDR2 reads FQGNSA. V was cut by 1 base and J by 0 bases, with 16 bases left in between. The CDR3 DNA is TGTGCCAGCAGCTTAGGGGCAGGGGCCGCTTATAGCAATCAGCCCCAGCATTTT. Protein product: CASSLGAGAAYSNQPQHF.

This chain uses TRBV28 with TRBJ1-4; no firm D call. Per the germline V gene, CDR1 is MDHEN and CDR2 is SYDVKM. The CDR3 is 12 amino acids. Trimming took off 7 bases at V and 7 bases at J, with 10 bases between the two ends. The CDR3 bases are TGTGCCAGCAAAGTAGGGAGTGAAAAACTGTTTTTT. It is translated as CASKVGSEKLFF. The full variable domain, completed using reference TRBV28 and TRBJ1-4, is DVKVTQSSRYLVKRTGEKVFLECVQDMDHENMFWYRQDPGLGLRLIYFSYDVKMKEKGDIPEGYSVSREKKERFSLILESASTNQTSMYLCASKVGSEKLFFGSGTQLSVL.

The gene calls are TRBV4-1 and TRBJ2-7, with D unclear. CDR3 length equals 13 residues. Germline-derived CDR1 and CDR2 are MGHRA and YSYEKL. V lost 1 base and J lost 2, with 6 bases in between. The CDR3 DNA follows: TGCGCCAGCAGCCAAGTGGTCCCCTACGAGCAGTACTTC. It yields the protein CASSQVVPYEQYF.

This clone occurred a few times. The chain couples TRBV6-4 to TRBJ2-2, with D unresolved. The germline V gene encodes CDR1 MRHNA and CDR2 SNTAGT. This CDR3 contains 13 residues. Trimming cost V 3 bases and J 3 bases, with 5 bases left between them. CDR3 DNA sequence: TGTGCCAGCAGTGAAAAGGACACCGGGGAGCTGTTTTTT. Amino acids: CASSEKDTGELFF.

CDR3 DNA sequence: TGTGCCAGCAGCCTGACCAGGAACACTGAAGCTTTCTTT. Protein product: CASSLTRNTEAFF. The chain employs TRBV11-2 and TRBJ1-1; no clear D gene. CDR1 and CDR2 (germline): SGHAT, FQNNGV. The V gene lost 5 bases and the J gene lost 1 base, with 8 bases spanning the gap. The CDR3 extends over 13 amino acids.

The V and J genes are TRBV6-5 and TRBJ1-1; tentatively, D is TRBD1 (6 bases). CDR1 is MNHEY, CDR2 SVGAGI, per germline. The CDR3 is 13 amino acids. The germline V and J ends were trimmed by 4 bases and 11 bases, with 17 bases remaining between them. Written as DNA, the CDR3 is TGTGCCAGCAGTTTACCCGGGGGCCTTGAGGCTTTCTTT. It encodes CASSLPGGLEAFF.

This chain joins TRBV19 and TRBJ1-5, with D possibly matching TRBD1 (6 bases). Trimming stripped 5 bases from V and 3 bases from J, with 11 bases between. CDR1 and CDR2 from the germline V gene are LNHDA and SQIVND (reference sequence). The CDR3 has 14 amino acids. The CDR3, as DNA: TGTGCCAGTAGTCCGACAGGCTACAATCAGCCCCAGCATTTT. Its translation: CASSPTGYNQPQHF.

The gene calls are TRBV9 and TRBJ2-7; 7 bases match TRBD1. Germline V lookup: CDR1 SGDLS, CDR2 YYNGEE. The V segment lost 3 bases and the J segment 0 bases; nucleotides outside the gene matches: 3. The CDR3 runs 14 residues. CDR3 bases: TGTGCCAGCAGCGCCGGACAGGACTCCTACGAGCAGTACTTC. Translating gives CASSAGQDSYEQYF. Together with reference TRBV9 and TRBJ2-7, the CDR3 gives the full variable domain: DSGVTQTPKHLITATGQRVTLRCSPRSGDLSVYWYQQSLDQGLQFLIQYYNGEERAKGNILERFSAQQFPDLHSELNLSSLELGDSALYFCASSAGQDSYEQYFGPGTRLTVT.

In this sample, this clone turned up once. The genes are TRBV7-2 and TRBJ1-4; possible D gene TRBD1, 5 bases. The CDR3 sequence is 17 residues long. V shed 1 base and J shed 0 bases, with 12 bases lying between them. Germline V gene sequence: CDR1 SGHTA, CDR2 FQGNSA. The CDR3 sequence is CASSLVPGLATNEKLFF. CDR3 sequence (DNA): TGTGCCAGCAGCTTAGTTCCAGGGCTAGCAACTAATGAAAAACTGTTTTTT. Full variable domain (rest looked up from reference TRBV7-2 and TRBJ1-4): GAGVSQSPSNKVTEKGKDVELRCDPISGHTALYWYRQSLGQGLEFLIYFQGNSAPDKSGLPSDRFSAERTGGSVSTLTIQRTQQEDSAVYLCASSLVPGLATNEKLFFGSGTQLSVL.

The rearrangement links TRBV7-6 to TRBJ2-1; D unclear. Per germline, CDR1 SGHVS and CDR2 FNYEAQ. Trimming cost V 2 bases and J 3 bases, with 8 bases left between them. This CDR3 contains 14 residues. The CDR3 bases are TGTGCCAGCAGCTTATGGGCAGACTACAATGAGCAGTTCTTC. Amino acid sequence: CASSLWADYNEQFF.

This chain joins TRBV21-1 and TRBJ1-3; whether TRBD1, the table's D call, matches the DNA was not checked. TRBV21-1 is termed a pseudogene. The CDR3 covers 13 residues. In DNA form, the CDR3 reads TGTGCCAGCCAGGAAGCAGGTGGAAACACCATATATTTT. The encoded protein is CASQEAGGNTIYF.